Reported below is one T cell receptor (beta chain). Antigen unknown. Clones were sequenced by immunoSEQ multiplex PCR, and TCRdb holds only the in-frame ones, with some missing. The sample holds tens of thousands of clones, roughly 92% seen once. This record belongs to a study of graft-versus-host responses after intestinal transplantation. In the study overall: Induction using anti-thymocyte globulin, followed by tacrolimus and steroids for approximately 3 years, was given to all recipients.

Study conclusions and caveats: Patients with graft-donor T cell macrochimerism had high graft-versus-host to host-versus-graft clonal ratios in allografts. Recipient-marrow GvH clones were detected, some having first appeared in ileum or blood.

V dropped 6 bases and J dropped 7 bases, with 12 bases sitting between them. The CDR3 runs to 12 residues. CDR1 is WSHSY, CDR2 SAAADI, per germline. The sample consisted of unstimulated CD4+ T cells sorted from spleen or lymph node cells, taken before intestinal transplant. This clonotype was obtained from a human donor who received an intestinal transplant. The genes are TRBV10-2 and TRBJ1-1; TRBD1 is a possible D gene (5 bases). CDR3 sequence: CASSPMGGEAFF. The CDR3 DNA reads TGCGCCAGCAGCCCCATGGGGGGTGAAGCTTTCTTT.